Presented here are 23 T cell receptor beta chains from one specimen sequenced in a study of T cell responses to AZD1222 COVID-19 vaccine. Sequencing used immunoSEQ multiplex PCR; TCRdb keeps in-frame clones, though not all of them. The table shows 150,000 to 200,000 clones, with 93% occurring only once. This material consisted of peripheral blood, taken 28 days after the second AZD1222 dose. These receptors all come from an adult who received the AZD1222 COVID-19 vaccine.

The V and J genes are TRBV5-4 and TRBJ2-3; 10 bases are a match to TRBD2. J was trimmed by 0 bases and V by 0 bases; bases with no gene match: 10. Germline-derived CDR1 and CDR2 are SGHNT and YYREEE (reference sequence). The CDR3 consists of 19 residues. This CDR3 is CASSLDGTSAGGSTDTQYF. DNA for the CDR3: TGTGCCAGCAGCTTGGACGGGACTAGCGCCGGGGGTAGCACAGATACGCAGTATTTT.

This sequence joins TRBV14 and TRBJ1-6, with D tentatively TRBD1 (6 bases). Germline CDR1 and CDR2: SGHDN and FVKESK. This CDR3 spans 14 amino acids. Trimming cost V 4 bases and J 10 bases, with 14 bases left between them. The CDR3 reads CASSLTGIKSPLHF. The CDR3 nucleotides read TGTGCCAGCAGCCTTACAGGGATAAAGTCACCCCTCCACTTT.

The CDR3 sequence is CASSLREANEKLFF. CDR3 DNA sequence: TGTGCCAGCAGTCTTCGGGAGGCTAATGAAAAACTGTTTTTT. The V call is TRBV2, the J call TRBJ1-4; D is undetermined. Per germline, CDR1 SNHLY and CDR2 FYNNEI. The CDR3 is made up of 14 amino acids. Trimming left V 5 bases short and J 3 bases short, with 10 bases between.

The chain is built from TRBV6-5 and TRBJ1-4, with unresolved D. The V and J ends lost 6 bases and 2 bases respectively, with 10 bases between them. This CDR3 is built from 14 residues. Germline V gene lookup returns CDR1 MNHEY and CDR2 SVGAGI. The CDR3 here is CASRLRGTNEKLFF. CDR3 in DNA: TGTGCCAGCAGACTACGGGGTACTAATGAAAAACTGTTTTTT.

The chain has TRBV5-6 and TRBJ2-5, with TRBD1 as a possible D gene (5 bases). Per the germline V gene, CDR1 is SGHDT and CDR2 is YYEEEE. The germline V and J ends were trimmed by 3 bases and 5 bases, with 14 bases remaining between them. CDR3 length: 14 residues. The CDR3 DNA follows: TGTGCCAGCAGCTATCTCCAGGGCCCGGAGACCCAGTACTTC. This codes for CASSYLQGPETQYF.

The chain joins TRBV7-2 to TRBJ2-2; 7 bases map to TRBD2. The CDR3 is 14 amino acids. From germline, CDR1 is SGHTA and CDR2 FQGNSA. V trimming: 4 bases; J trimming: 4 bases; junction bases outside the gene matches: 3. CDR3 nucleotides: TGTGCCAGCAGCTCATCTAGCGGCACCGGGGAGCTGTTTTTT. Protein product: CASSSSSGTGELFF.

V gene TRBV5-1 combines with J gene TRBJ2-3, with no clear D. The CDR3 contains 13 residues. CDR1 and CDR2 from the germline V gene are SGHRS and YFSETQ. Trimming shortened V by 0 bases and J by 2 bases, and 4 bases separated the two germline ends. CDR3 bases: TGCGCCAGCAGCTTGGATGACACAGATACGCAGTATTTT. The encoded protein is CASSLDDTDTQYF.

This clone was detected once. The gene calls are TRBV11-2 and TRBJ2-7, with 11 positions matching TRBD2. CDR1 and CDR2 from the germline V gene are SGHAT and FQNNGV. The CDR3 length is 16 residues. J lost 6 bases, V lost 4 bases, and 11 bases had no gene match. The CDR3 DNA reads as TGTGCCAGCAGCTCCGTCCTAGCGGGGGGCCTCAGCGAGCAGTACTTC. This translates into CASSSVLAGGLSEQYF.

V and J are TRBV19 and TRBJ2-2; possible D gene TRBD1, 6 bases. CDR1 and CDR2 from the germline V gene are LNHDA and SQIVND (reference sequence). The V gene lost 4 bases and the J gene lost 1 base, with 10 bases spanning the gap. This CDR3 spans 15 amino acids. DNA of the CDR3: TGTGCCAGTAGTAAGGACAGACTGAACACCGGGGAGCTGTTTTTT. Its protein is CASSKDRLNTGELFF.

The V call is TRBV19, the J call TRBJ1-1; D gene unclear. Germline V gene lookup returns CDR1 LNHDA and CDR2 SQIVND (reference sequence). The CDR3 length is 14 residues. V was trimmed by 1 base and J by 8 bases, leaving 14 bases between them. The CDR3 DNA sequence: TGTGCCAGTAGTATAGGAACAGACCTGAAGGAAGCTTTCTTT. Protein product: CASSIGTDLKEAFF.

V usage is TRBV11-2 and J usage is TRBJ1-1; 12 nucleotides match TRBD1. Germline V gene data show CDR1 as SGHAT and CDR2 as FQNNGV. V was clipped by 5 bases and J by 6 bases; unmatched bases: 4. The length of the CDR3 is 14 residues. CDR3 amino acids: CASSQGQGASEAFF. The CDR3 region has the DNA TGTGCCAGCAGCCAGGGACAGGGGGCATCTGAAGCTTTCTTT.

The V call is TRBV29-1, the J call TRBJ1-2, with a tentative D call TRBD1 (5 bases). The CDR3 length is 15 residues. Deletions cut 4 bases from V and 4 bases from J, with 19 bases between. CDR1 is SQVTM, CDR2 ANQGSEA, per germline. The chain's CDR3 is CSVVANRAGGYGYTF. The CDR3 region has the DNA TGCAGCGTTGTTGCCAACCGAGCTGGGGGCTATGGCTACACCTTC.

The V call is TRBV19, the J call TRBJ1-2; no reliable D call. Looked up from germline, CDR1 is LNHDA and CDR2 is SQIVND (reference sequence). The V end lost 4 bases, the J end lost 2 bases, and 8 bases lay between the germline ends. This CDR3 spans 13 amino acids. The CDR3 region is CASSNGRNYGYTF. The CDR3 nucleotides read TGTGCCAGTAGTAACGGCAGGAACTATGGCTACACCTTC. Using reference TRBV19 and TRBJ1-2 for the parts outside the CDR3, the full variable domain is DGGITQSPKYLFRKEGQNVTLSCEQNLNHDAMYWYRQDPGQGLRLIYYSQIVNDFQKGDIAEGYSVSREKKESFPLTVTSAQKNPTAFYLCASSNGRNYGYTFGSGTRLTVV.

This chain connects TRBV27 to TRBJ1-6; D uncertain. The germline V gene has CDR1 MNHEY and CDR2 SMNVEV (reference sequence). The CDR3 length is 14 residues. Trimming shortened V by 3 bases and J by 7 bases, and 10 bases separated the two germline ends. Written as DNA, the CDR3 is TGTGCCAGCAGTTTTTCCTCCGGCAATTCACCCCTCCACTTT. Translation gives CASSFSSGNSPLHF.

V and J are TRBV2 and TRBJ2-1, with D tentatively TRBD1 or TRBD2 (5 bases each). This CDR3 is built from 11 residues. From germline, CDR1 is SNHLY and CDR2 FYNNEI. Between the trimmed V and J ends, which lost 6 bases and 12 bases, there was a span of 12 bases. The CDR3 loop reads CASRLTGPQFF. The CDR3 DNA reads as TGTGCCAGCAGACTAACGGGGCCGCAGTTCTTC.

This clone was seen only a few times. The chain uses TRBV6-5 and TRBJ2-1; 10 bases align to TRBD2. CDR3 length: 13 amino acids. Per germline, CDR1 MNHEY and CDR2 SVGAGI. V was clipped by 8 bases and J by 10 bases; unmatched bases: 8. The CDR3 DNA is TGTGCCAGCCCCAGCGGGGGGGCAGGGGAGCAGTTCTTC. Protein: CASPSGGAGEQFF.

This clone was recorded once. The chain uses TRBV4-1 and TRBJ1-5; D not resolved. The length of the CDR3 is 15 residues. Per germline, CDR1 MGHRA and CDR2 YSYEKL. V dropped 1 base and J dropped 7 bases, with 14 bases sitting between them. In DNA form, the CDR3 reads TGCGCCAGCAGCCAAGTTACGGATAGTTTGCAGCCCCAGCATTTT. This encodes CASSQVTDSLQPQHF.

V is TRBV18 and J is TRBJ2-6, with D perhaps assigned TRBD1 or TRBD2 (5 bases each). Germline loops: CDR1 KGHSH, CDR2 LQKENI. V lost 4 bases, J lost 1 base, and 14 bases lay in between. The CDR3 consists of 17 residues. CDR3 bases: TGTGCCAGCTCACAATCGGGGCGGAGTTCTGGGGCCAACGTCCTGACTTTC. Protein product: CASSQSGRSSGANVLTF. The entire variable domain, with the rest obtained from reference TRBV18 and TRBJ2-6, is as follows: NAGVMQNPRHLVRRRGQEARLRCSPMKGHSHVYWYRQLPEEGLKFMVYLQKENIIDESGMPKERFSAEFPKEGPSILRIQQVVRGDSAAYFCASSQSGRSSGANVLTFGAGSRLTVL.

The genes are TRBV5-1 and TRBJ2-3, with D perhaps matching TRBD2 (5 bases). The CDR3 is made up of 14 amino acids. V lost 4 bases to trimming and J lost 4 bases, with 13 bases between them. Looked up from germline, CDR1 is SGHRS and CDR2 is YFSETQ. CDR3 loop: CASSRAFGADTQYF. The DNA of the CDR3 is TGCGCCAGCAGCAGGGCCTTCGGGGCAGATACGCAGTATTTT.

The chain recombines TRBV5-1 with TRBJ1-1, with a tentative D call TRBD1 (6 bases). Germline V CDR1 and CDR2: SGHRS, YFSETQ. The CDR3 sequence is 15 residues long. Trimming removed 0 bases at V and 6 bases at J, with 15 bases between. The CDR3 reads CASSLAQTGGAEAFF. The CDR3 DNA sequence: TGCGCCAGCAGCTTGGCTCAGACAGGCGGCGCTGAAGCTTTCTTT.

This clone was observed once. CDR3 sequence: CASSPPGTAYNEQFF. The DNA of the CDR3 is TGTGCCAGCAGCCCTCCCGGGACCGCATACAATGAGCAGTTCTTC. V usage is TRBV7-2 and J usage is TRBJ2-1; D is possibly TRBD1 or TRBD2 (5 bases each). Looked up from germline, CDR1 is SGHTA and CDR2 is FQGNSA. The CDR3 runs to 15 residues. Trimming left V 5 bases short and J 4 bases short, with 15 bases between.

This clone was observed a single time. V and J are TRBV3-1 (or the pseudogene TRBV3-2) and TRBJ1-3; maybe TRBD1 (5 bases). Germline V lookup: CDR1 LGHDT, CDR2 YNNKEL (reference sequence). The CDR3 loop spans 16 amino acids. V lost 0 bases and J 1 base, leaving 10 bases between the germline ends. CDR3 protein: CASSQDEGWSGNTIYF. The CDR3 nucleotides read TGTGCCAGCAGCCAAGATGAGGGGTGGTCTGGAAACACCATATATTTT.

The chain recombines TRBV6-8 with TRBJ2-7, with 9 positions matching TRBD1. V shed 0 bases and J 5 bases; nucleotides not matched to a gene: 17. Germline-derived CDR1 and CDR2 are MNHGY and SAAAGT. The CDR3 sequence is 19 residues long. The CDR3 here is CASSYSRRRDGQGFDEQYF. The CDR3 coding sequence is TGTGCCAGCAGTTACTCCCGACGTAGGGATGGACAGGGGTTCGACGAGCAGTACTTC.